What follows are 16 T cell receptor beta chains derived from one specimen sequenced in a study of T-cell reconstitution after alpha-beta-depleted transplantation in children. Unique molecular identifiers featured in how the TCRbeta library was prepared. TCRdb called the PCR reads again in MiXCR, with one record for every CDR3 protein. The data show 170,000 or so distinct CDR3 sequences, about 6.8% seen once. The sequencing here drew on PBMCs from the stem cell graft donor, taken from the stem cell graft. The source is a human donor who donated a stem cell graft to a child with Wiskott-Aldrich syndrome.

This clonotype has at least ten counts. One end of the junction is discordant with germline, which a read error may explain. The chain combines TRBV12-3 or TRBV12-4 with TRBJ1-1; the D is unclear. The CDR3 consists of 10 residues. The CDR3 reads CARRNTEAFF. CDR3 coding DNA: TGTGCCCGCAGGAACACTGAAGCTTTCTTT.

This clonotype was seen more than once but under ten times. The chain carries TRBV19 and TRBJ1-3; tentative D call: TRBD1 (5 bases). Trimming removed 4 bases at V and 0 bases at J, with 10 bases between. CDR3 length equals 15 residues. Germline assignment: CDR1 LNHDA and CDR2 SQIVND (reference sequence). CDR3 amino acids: CASSTGTHSGNTIYF. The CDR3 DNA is TGTGCCAGTAGTACCGGGACCCACTCTGGAAACACCATATATTTT.

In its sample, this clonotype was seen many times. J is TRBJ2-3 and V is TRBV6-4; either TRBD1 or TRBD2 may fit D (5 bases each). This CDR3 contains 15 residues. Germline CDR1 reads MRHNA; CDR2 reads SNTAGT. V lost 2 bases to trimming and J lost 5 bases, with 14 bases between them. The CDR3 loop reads CASSDPGSGRDTQYF. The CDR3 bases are TGTGCCAGCAGTGACCCGGGTTCAGGGAGAGATACGCAGTATTTT.

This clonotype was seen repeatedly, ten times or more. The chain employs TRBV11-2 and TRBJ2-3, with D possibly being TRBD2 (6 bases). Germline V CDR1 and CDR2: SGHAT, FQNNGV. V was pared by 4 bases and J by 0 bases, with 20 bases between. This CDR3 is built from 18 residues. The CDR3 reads CASSSPLGRDPSTDTQYF. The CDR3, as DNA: TGTGCCAGCAGCTCTCCTCTGGGGCGGGACCCTAGCACAGATACGCAGTATTTT.

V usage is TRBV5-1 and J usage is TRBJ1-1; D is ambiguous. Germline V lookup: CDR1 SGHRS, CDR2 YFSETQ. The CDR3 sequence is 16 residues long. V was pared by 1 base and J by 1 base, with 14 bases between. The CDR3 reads CASSLRVRSGNTEAFF. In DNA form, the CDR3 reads TGCGCCAGCAGCTTGCGGGTCCGGAGTGGGAACACTGAAGCTTTCTTT.

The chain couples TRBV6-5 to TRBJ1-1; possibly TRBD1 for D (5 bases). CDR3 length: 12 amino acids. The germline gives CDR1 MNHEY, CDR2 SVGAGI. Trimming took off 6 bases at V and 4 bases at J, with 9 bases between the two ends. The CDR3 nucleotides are TGTGCCAGCAGCTGTAGGGGCACTGAAGCTTTCTTT. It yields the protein CASSCRGTEAFF.

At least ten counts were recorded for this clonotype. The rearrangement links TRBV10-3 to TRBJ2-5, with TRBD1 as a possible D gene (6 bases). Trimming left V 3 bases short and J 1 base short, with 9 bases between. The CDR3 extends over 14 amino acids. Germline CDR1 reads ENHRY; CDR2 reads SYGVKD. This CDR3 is CAISDRGGQETQYF. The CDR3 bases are TGTGCCATCAGTGACCGAGGGGGCCAAGAGACCCAGTACTTC.

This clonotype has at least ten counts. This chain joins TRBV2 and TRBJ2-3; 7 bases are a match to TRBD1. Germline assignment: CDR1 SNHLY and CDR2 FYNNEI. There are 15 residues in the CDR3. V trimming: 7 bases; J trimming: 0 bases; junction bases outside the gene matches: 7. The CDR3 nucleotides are TGTGCCAGCACCCGTACGGACAGGAGCACAGATACGCAGTATTTT. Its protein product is CASTRTDRSTDTQYF. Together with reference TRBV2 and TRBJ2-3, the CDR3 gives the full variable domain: EPEVTQTPSHQVTQMGQEVILRCVPISNHLYFYWYRQILGQKVEFLVSFYNNEISEKSEIFDDQFSVERPDGSNFTLKIRSTKLEDSAMYFCASTRTDRSTDTQYFGPGTRLTVL.

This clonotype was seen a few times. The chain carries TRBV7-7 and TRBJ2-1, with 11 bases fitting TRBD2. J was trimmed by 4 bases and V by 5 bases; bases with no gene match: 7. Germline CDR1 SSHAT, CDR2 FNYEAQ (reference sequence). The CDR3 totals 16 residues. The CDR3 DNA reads TGTGCCAGCAGCGTCACCGGGACTAGCGGATACAATGAGCAGTTCTTC. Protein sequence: CASSVTGTSGYNEQFF.

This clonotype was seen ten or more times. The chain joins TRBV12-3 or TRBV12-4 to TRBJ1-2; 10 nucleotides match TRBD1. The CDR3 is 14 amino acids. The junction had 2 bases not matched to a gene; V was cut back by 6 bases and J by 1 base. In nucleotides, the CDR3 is TGTGCCAGCAGGGGACAGGGGATTAACTATGGCTACACCTTC. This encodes CASRGQGINYGYTF.

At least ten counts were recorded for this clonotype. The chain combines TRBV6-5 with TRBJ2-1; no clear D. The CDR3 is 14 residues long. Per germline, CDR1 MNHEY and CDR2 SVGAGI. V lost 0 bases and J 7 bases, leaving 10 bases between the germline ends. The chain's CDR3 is CASSYSVGWNEQFF. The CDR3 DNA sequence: TGTGCCAGCAGTTACTCAGTCGGGTGGAATGAGCAGTTCTTC.

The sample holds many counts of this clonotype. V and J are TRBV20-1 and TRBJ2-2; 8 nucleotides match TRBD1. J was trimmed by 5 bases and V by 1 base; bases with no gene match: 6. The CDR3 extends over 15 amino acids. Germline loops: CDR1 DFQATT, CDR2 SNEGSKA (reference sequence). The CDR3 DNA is TGCAGTGCTAGAGGACAGGGGCTTGTGACCGGGGAGCTGTTTTTT. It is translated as CSARGQGLVTGELFF.

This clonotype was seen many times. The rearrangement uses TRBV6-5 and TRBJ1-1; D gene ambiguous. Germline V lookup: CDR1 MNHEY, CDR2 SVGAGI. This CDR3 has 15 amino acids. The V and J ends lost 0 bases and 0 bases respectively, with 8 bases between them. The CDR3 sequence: CASSYSNIMNTEAFF. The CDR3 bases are TGTGCCAGCAGTTACTCGAATATAATGAACACTGAAGCTTTCTTT.

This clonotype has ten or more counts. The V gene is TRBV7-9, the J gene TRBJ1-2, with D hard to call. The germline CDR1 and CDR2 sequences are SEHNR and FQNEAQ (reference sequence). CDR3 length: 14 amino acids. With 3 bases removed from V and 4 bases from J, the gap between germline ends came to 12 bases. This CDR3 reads CASSFPGAGYGYTF. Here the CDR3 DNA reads TGTGCCAGCAGCTTTCCGGGTGCAGGCTATGGCTACACCTTC.

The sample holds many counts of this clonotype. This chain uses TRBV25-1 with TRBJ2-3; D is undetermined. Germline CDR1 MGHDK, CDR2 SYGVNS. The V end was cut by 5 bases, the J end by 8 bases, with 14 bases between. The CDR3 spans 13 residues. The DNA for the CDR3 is TGTGCCAGCAGTATCGCCTACGACGGTACGCAGTATTTT. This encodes CASSIAYDGTQYF.

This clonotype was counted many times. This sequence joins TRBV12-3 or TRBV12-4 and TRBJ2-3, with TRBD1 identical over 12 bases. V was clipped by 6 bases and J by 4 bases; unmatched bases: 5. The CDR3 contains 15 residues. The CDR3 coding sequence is TGTGCCAGCAGGGACCGGGACAGGGGGCCAGATACGCAGTATTTT. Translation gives CASRDRDRGPDTQYF.